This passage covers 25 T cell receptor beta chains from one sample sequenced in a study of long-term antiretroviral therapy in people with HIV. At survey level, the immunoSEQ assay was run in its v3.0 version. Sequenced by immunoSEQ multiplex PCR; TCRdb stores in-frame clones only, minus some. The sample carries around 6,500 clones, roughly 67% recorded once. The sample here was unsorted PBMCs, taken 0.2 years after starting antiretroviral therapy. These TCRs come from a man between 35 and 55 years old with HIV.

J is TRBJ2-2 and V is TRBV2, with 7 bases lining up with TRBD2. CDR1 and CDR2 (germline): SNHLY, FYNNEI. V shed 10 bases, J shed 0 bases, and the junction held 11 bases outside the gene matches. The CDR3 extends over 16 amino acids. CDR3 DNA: TGTGCCACCGACCCGGGGGGTACTACGAACACCGGGGAGCTGTTTTTT. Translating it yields CATDPGGTTNTGELFF. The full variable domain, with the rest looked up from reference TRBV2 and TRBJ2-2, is EPEVTQTPSHQVTQMGQEVILRCVPISNHLYFYWYRQILGQKVEFLVSFYNNEISEKSEIFDDQFSVERPDGSNFTLKIRSTKLEDSAMYFCATDPGGTTNTGELFFGEGSRLTVL.

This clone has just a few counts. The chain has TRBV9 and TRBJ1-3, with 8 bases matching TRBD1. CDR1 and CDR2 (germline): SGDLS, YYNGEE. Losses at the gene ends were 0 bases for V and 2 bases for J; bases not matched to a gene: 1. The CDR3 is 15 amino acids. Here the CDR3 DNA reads TGTGCCAGCAGCGTAGAGGACAGGGCTGGAAACACCATATATTTT. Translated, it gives CASSVEDRAGNTIYF. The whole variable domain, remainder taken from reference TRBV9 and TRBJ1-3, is DSGVTQTPKHLITATGQRVTLRCSPRSGDLSVYWYQQSLDQGLQFLIQYYNGEERAKGNILERFSAQQFPDLHSELNLSSLELGDSALYFCASSVEDRAGNTIYFGEGSWLTVV.

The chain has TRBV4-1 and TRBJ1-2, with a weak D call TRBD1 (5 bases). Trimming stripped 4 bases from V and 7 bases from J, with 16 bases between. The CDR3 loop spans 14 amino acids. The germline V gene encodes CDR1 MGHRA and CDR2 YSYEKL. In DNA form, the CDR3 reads TGCGCCAGCAGCCCCGAGGCAGGGTGGAGTGGCTACACCTTC. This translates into CASSPEAGWSGYTF.

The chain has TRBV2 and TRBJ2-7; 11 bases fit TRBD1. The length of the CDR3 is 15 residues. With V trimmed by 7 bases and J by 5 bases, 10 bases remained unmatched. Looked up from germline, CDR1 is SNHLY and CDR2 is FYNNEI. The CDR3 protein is CASTYTGTGGHEQYF. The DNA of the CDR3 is TGTGCCAGCACCTATACCGGGACAGGGGGGCACGAGCAGTACTTC.

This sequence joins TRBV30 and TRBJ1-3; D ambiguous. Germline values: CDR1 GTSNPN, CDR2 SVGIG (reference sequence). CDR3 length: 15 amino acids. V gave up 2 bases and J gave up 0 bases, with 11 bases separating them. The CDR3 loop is CAWSMQVISGNTIYF. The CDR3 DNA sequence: TGTGCCTGGAGTATGCAGGTCATCTCTGGAAACACCATATATTTT.

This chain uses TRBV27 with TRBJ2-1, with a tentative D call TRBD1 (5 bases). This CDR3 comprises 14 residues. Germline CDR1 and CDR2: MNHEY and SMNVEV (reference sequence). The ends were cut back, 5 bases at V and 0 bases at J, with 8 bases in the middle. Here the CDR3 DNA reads TGTGCCAGCAGTGAAAGGGGCTCCTACAATGAGCAGTTCTTC. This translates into CASSERGSYNEQFF.

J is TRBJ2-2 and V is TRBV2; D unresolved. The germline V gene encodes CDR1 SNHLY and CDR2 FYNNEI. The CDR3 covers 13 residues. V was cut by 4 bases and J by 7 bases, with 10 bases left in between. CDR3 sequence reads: CASSAQPNGELFF. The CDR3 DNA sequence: TGTGCCAGCAGTGCCCAACCTAACGGGGAGCTGTTTTTT.

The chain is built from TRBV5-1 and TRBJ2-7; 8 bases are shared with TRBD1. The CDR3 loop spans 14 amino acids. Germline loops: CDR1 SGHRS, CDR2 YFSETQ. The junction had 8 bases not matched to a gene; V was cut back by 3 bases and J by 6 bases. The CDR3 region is CASSSQGGESEQYF. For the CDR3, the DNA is TGCGCCAGCAGCTCACAGGGGGGCGAGTCCGAGCAGTACTTC.

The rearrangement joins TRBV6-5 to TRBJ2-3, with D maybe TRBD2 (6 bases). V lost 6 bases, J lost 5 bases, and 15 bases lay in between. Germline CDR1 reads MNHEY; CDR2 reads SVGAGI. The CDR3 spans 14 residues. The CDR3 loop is CASSSDEEGDTQYF. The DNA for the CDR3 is TGTGCCAGCAGCTCCGACGAGGAGGGAGATACGCAGTATTTT.

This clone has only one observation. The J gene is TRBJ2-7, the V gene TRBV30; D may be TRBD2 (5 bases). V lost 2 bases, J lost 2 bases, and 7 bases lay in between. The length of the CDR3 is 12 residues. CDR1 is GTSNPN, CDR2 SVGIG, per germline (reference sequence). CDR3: CAWSSGPYEQYF. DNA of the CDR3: TGTGCCTGGAGTAGCGGACCCTACGAGCAGTACTTC.

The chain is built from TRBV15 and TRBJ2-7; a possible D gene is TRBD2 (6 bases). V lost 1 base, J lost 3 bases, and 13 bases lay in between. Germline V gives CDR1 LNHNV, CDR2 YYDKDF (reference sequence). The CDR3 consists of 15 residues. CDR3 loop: CATSRGRGSGYEQYF. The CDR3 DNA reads TGTGCCACCAGCAGAGGGCGGGGTTCTGGCTACGAGCAGTACTTC. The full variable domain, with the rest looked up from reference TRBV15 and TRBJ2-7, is DAMVIQNPRYQVTQFGKPVTLSCSQTLNHNVMYWYQQKSSQAPKLLFHYYDKDFNNEADTPDNFQSRRPNTSFCFLDIRSPGLGDTAMYLCATSRGRGSGYEQYFGPGTRLTVT.

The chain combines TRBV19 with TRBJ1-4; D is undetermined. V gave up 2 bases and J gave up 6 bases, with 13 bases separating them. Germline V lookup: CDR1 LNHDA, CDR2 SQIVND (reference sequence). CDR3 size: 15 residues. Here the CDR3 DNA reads TGTGCCAGTAGTATATGGGAAGGGCAGGATGAAAAACTGTTTTTT. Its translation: CASSIWEGQDEKLFF.

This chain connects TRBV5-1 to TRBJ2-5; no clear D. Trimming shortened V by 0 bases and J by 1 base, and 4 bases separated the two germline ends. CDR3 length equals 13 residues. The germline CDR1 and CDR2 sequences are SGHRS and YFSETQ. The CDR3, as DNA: TGCGCCAGCAGCTTGGACTTCCAAGAGACCCAGTACTTC. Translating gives CASSLDFQETQYF.

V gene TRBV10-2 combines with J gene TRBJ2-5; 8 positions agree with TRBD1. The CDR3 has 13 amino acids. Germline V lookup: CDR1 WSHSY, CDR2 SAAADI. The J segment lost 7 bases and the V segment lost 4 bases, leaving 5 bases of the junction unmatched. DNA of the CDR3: TGCGCCAGCAGTGGGGACAGGATCGGGACCCAGTACTTC. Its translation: CASSGDRIGTQYF.

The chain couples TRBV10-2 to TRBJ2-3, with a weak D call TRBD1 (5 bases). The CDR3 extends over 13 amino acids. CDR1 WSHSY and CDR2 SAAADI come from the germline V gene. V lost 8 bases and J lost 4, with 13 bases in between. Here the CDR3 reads CASEGDEADTQYF. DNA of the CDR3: TGCGCCAGCGAAGGGGATGAGGCAGATACGCAGTATTTT.

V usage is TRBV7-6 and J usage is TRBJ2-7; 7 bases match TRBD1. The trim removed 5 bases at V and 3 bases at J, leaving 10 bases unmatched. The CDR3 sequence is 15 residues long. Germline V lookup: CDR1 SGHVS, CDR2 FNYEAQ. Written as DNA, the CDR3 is TGTGCCAGCAGCCTCTCGACAGGGCCCCACTACGAGCAGTACTTC. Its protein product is CASSLSTGPHYEQYF. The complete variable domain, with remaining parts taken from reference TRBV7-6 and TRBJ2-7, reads GAGVSQSPRYKVTKRGQDVALRCDPISGHVSLYWYRQALGQGPEFLTYFNYEAQQDKSGLPNDRFSAERPEGSISTLTIQRTEQRDSAMYRCASSLSTGPHYEQYFGPGTRLTVT.

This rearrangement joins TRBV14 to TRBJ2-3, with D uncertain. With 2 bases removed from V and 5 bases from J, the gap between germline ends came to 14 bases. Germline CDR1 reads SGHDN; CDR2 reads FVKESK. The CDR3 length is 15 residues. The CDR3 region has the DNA TGTGCCAGCAGCCAAAGACTGGTGGTGAGAGATACGCAGTATTTT. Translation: CASSQRLVVRDTQYF.

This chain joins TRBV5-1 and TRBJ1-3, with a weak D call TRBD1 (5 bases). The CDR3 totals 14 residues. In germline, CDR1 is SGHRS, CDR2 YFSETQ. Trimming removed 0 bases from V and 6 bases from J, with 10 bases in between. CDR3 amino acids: CASSLGQGENTIYF. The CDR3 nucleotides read TGCGCCAGCAGCTTGGGGCAGGGTGAAAACACCATATATTTT.

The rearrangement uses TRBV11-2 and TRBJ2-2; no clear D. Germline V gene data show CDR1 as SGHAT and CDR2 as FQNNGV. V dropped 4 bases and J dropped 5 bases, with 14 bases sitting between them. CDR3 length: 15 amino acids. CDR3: CASSSYKGRTGELFF. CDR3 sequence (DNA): TGTGCCAGCAGCTCATATAAGGGTCGGACCGGGGAGCTGTTTTTT.

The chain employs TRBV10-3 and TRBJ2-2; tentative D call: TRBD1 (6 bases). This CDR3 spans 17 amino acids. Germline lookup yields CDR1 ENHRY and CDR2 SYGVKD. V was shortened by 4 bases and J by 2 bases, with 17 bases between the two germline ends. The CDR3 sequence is CAISAPIDRINTGELFF. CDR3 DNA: TGTGCCATCAGTGCCCCGATCGACAGGATCAACACCGGGGAGCTGTTTTTT.

In DNA, the CDR3 is TGTGCCAGCAGCTTGGCGAGAGCCACAGATACGCAGTATTTT. Translating it yields CASSLARATDTQYF. This rearrangement joins TRBV5-6 to TRBJ2-3; D not certain. This CDR3 contains 14 residues. The germline V and J ends were trimmed by 0 bases and 2 bases, with 7 bases remaining between them. Germline V lookup: CDR1 SGHDT, CDR2 YYEEEE.

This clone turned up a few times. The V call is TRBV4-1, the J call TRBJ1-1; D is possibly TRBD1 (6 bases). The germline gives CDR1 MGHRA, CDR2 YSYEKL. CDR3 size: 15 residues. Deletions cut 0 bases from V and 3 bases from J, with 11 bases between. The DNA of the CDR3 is TGCGCCAGCAGCCAAGATGAGAGGGGGGACACTGAAGCTTTCTTT. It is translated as CASSQDERGDTEAFF.

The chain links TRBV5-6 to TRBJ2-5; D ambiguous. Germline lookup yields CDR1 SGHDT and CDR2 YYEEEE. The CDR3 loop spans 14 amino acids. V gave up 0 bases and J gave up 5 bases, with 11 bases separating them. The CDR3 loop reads CASSLEPGGETQYF. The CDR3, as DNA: TGTGCCAGCAGCTTGGAACCGGGTGGGGAGACCCAGTACTTC.

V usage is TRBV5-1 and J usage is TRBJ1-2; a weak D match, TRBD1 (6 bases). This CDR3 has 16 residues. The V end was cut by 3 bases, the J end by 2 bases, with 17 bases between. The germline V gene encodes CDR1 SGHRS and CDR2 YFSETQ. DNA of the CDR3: TGCGCCAGCAGCTGGTTAGATGGGGGCAGGAACTATGGCTACACCTTC. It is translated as CASSWLDGGRNYGYTF.

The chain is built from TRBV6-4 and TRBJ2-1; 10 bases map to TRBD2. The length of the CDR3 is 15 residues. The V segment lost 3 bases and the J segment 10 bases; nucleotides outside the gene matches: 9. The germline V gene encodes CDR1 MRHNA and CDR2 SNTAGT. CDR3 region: CASSESSGGAREQFF. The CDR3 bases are TGTGCCAGCAGTGAATCCAGCGGGGGGGCAAGAGAGCAGTTCTTC.